This record concerns one T cell receptor beta chain sequence. This table comes from immunoSEQ multiplex PCR, and its TCRdb copy is limited to in-frame clones, with some not included. Of about 53,000 clones in the sample, 85% to 90% are singletons; the top ten hold roughly a tenth. The record originates from a study of OX40 agonist ivuxolimab in advanced cancers. This clonotype originated in an adult with an advanced solid tumor such as melanoma, head and neck, liver or kidney cancer. This specimen was CD4+ or CD8+ T cells sorted from blood, taken in a trial of the OX40 agonist ivuxolimab.

The CDR3 region has the DNA TGTGCCAGCAGCTTACAGGGAAACGAGCAGTACTTC. Residues: CASSLQGNEQYF. V gene TRBV7-9 combines with J gene TRBJ2-7, with a tentative D call TRBD1 (5 bases). The CDR3 has 12 residues. Germline CDR1 is SEHNR and CDR2 is FQNEAQ (reference sequence). V lost 2 bases and J lost 5, with 7 bases in between.